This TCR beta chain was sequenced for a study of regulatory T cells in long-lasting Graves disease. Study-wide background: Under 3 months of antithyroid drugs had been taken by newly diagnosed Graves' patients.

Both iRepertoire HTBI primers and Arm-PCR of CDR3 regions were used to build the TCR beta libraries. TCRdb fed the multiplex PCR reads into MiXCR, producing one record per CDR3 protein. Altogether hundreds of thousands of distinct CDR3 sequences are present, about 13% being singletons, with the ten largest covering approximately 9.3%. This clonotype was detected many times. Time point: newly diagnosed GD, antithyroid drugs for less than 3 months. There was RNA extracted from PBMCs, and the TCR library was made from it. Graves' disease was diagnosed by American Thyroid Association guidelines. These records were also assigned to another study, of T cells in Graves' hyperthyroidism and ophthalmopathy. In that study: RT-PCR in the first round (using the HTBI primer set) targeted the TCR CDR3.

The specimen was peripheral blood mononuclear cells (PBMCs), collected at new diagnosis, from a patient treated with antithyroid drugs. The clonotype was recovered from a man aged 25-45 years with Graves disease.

CDR3 nucleotide sequence: TGTGCCAGCGGGTACCCGGGACAGTCTAATGAAAAACTGTTTTTT. This encodes CASGYPGQSNEKLFF. V and J are TRBV6-2 or TRBV6-3 and TRBJ1-4, with 7 positions matching TRBD1. Germline loops: CDR1 MNHEY, CDR2 SVGEGT. Germline trimming cut 8 bases from V and 3 bases from J; bases unmatched to any gene: 9. The CDR3 is 15 amino acids.